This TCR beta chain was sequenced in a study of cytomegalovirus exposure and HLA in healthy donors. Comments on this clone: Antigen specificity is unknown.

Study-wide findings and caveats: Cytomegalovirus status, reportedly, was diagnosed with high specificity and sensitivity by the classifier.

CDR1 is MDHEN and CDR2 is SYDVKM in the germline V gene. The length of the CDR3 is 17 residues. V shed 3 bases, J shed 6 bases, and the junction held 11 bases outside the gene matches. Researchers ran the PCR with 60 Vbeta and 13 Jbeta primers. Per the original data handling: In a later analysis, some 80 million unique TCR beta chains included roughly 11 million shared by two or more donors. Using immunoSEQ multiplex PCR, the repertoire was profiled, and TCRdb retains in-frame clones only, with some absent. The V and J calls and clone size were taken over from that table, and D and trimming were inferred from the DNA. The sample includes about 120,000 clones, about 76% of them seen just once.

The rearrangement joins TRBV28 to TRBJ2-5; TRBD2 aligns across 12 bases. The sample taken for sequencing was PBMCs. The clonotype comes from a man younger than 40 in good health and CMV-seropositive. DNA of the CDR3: TGTGCCAGCAGTTTGACTAGCGGGGGACCAGCGGGGCAGACCCAGTACTTC. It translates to CASSLTSGGPAGQTQYF. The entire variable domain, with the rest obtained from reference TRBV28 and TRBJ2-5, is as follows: DVKVTQSSRYLVKRTGEKVFLECVQDMDHENMFWYRQDPGLGLRLIYFSYDVKMKEKGDIPEGYSVSREKKERFSLILESASTNQTSMYLCASSLTSGGPAGQTQYFGPGTRLLVL.